This T cell receptor (beta chain) was captured by sequencing in a study of cytomegalovirus exposure and HLA in healthy donors. Study at large: Previous work identified 95 million to 140 million unique TCR beta sequences from around 200 million T cells. Counted in an early data release were tens of millions of unique TCRs from HLA-typed donors.

Whole-study results and caveats: When analyzed later, a missense DCLRE1C variant was found to be linked to TCR beta V- and J-gene trimming. When presence/absence was analysed, sequencing depth was taken to be roughly uniform across donors.

This CDR3 has 14 residues. Per the germline V gene, CDR1 is MNHNY and CDR2 is SVGAGI (reference sequence). Trimming cost V 5 bases and J 6 bases; bases outside gene matches: 7. PCR primers comprised 60 Vbeta and 13 Jbeta primers. Measured with immunoSEQ multiplex PCR; TCRdb has only the in-frame clones, and not every one. Of 150,000 to 200,000 clones in the sample, around 80% are singletons; the top ten hold about 2%. This clone was recorded once. The antigen is unknown. The specimen sequenced was PBMCs. The sequence came from a woman aged 18 to 35 in good health and CMV-seropositive. The chain couples TRBV6-6 to TRBJ2-1; TRBD1 matches 7 bases. The CDR3: CASSTWDSGNEQFF. CDR3 DNA: TGTGCCAGCAGTACCTGGGACAGCGGCAATGAGCAGTTCTTC.